A selection of T cell receptor beta chains follows, all from one sample in a study of blood T cell repertoires in COVID-19. Data came from immunoSEQ multiplex PCR; TCRdb stores just in-frame clones and leaves some out. This sample has 150,000 to 180,000 clones, with approximately 80% found just once. The sample was peripheral blood. The receptors here all came from a woman aged 55-69 years with COVID-19, enrolled during active disease. Each CDR3 is given with its conserved first and last residue. The D gene is left open where the match is weak. Part of the rows lack a size; the others show once, few, many or a class for expanded clones.

V gene,J gene,clone size,D gene,CDR3 DNA,CDR3 protein
TRBV6-5,TRBJ2-3,.,TRBD2,TGTGCCAGCACCCCTCCCGCGGGAGGAGATACGCAGTATTTT,CASTPPAGGDTQYF
TRBV9,TRBJ1-1,few,TRBD1,TGTGCCAGCAGCGCGACGGGGACAGGGTTGAACACTGAAGCTTTCTTT,CASSATGTGLNTEAFF
TRBV6-5,TRBJ2-1,.,TRBD2,TGTGCCAGCAGGTCTAGCGGGGGCGCGTACAATGAGCAGTTCTTC,CASRSSGGAYNEQFF
TRBV6-5,TRBJ1-2,.,.,TGTGCCAGCAGCCACGGGTCTAACTATGGCTACACCTTC,CASSHGSNYGYTF
TRBV5-6,TRBJ1-3,once,.,TGTGCCAGCAGCGCCCGCGGGGCTCGTGGAAACACCATATATTTT,CASSARGARGNTIYF
TRBV2,TRBJ2-7,.,TRBD1,TGTGCCAACTTTGGACAGGGGAGTAGTGAGCAGTACTTC,CANFGQGSSEQYF
TRBV2,TRBJ2-7,.,.,TGTGCCAGCAGTGAAGCGCAGGGGACGGCCTACGAGCAGTACTTC,CASSEAQGTAYEQYF
TRBV4-1,TRBJ2-7,.,.,TGCGCCAGCAGCCAAGCGTCGGGAGTAGGTGACGAGCAGTACTTC,CASSQASGVGDEQYF
TRBV2,TRBJ1-5,once,.,TGTGCCAGCAGTGAAGAGCAGGGACTCTTCAATCAGCCCCAGCATTTT,CASSEEQGLFNQPQHF
TRBV28,TRBJ2-7,.,TRBD2,TGTGCCAGCAGGACTAGCGGGTACAGATACGAGCAGTACTTC,CASRTSGYRYEQYF
TRBV19,TRBJ1-1,.,.,TGTGCCAGTAGTATGCACAGGCCCTACACTGAAGCTTTCTTT,CASSMHRPYTEAFF
TRBV6-5,TRBJ2-1,.,TRBD2,TGTGCCAGCACCCGGGGGGCGGGAGGCTACAATGAGCAGTTCTTC,CASTRGAGGYNEQFF
TRBV7-7,TRBJ2-2,.,.,TGTGCTAGCAGCCCAGAGGGGCGGGGATCCGGGGAGCTGTTTTTT,CASSPEGRGSGELFF
TRBV11-3,TRBJ2-2,.,TRBD2,TGTGCCAGCAGCCCCGGGGGGGAAAGAACCGGGGAGCTGTTTTTT,CASSPGGERTGELFF
TRBV7-3,TRBJ2-7,once,.,TGTGCCAGCAGCTCAGGACAGCCCTACGAGCAGTACTTC,CASSSGQPYEQYF
TRBV7-9,TRBJ2-5,.,TRBD2,TGTGCCAGCAGCTTACGACGGGGGGACCAAGAGACCCAGTACTTC,CASSLRRGDQETQYF
TRBV27,TRBJ1-3,.,TRBD1,TGTGCCAGCAGTCCCGACAGGGGCTCTGGAAACACCATATATTTT,CASSPDRGSGNTIYF
TRBV11-2,TRBJ1-5,once,.,TGTGCCAGCAGCCCACAGGCTTTGGGGCCCCAGCATTTT,CASSPQALGPQHF
TRBV3-1/TRBV3-2,TRBJ1-2,.,TRBD1,TGTGCCAGCAGCCAAATCACCTCCAGGGACAGGAGGGGCGGCTACACCTTC,CASSQITSRDRRGGYTF
TRBV11-2,TRBJ2-2,.,.,TGTGCCAGCAGCTTGAAACAGATGAACACCGGGGAGCTGTTTTTT,CASSLKQMNTGELFF
TRBV7-8,TRBJ1-6,.,.,TGTGCCAGCAGTAGTACTCGGGGGATTTCACCCCTCCACTTT,CASSSTRGISPLHF
TRBV7-3,TRBJ2-1,.,.,TGTGCCAGCAGCTCCGAAGGGGTACGGGAGCAGTTCTTC,CASSSEGVREQFF
TRBV5-1,TRBJ2-3,once,TRBD1,TGCGCCAGCAGCTTCCGGGACAGGGGGAGGTCTAGCACAGATACGCAGTATTTT,CASSFRDRGRSSTDTQYF
TRBV1,TRBJ1-2,.,.,TGCACCAGCAGCCAAATCCCCGATGGCTACACCTTC,CTSSQIPDGYTF
TRBV4-1,TRBJ2-1,.,.,TGCGCCAGCAGCCAAGGAATGTCCGGGGAGAGGGAGCAGTTCTTC,CASSQGMSGEREQFF
TRBV5-4,TRBJ2-5,.,TRBD2,TGTGCCAGCAGCTTCCTAGCGGGAGGCGGGGAGACCCAGTACTTC,CASSFLAGGGETQYF
TRBV5-1,TRBJ1-5,few,TRBD1,TGCGCCAGCAGCGGGGGGACAGGGGACAATCAGCCCCAGCATTTT,CASSGGTGDNQPQHF
TRBV3-1/TRBV3-2,TRBJ1-2,.,.,TGTGCCAGCAGCCCGAGGAGTCCTAACTATGGCTACACCTTC,CASSPRSPNYGYTF
TRBV10-3,TRBJ1-1,.,TRBD1,TGTGCCATCCGGACAGGGTATGGCACTGAAGCTTTCTTT,CAIRTGYGTEAFF
TRBV5-1,TRBJ2-2,.,.,TGCGCCAGCAGCTTGGAGGTTAGCGGAACCGGGGAGCTGTTTTTT,CASSLEVSGTGELFF
TRBV6-6,TRBJ1-5,.,.,TGTGCCAGCAGTTACGCACGGGGGAGCAATCAGCCCCAGCATTTT,CASSYARGSNQPQHF
TRBV7-9,TRBJ1-2,.,TRBD1,TGTGCCAGCAGCTCGGCAGGGGGCTATGGCTACACCTTC,CASSSAGGYGYTF
TRBV6-5,TRBJ1-4,.,TRBD1,TGTGCCAGCAGTTACAGGACAGGCGCAACTAATGAAAAACTGTTTTTT,CASSYRTGATNEKLFF
TRBV18,TRBJ2-7,.,TRBD1,TGTGCCAGCTCACCTAGACAGGGTTTGTACGAGCAGTACTTC,CASSPRQGLYEQYF
TRBV4-1,TRBJ2-2,.,TRBD2,TGCGCCAGCAGCTCTAGTACTAGCGGGAGTTGGGGCGGGGAGCTGTTTTTT,CASSSSTSGSWGGELFF
TRBV4-1,TRBJ1-2,.,.,TGCGCCAGCAGCCGTTCAATAGGACTCTCGGCCTATGGCTACACCTTC,CASSRSIGLSAYGYTF
TRBV6-4,TRBJ1-1,.,.,TGTGCCAGCAGTCGCGACGGAGGGAACACTGAAGCTTTCTTT,CASSRDGGNTEAFF
TRBV18,TRBJ2-2,.,.,TGTGCCAGCTCACCAAACCGGCGGGGAACCGGGGAGCTGTTTTTT,CASSPNRRGTGELFF